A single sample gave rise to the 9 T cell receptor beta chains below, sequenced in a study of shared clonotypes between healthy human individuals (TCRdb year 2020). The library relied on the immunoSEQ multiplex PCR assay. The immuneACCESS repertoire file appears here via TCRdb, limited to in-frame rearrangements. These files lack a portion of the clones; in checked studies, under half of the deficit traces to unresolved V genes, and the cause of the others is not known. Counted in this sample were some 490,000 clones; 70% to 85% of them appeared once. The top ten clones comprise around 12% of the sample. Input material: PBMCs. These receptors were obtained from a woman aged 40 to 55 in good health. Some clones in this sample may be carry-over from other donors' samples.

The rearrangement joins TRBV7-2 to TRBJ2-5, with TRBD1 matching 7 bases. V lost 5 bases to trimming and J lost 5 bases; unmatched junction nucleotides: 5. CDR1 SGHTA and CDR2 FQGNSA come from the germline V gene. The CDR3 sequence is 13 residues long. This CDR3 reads CASSPGTVETQYF. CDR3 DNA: TGTGCCAGCAGCCCAGGGACAGTGGAGACCCAGTACTTC. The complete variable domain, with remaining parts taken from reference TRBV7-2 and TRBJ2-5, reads GAGVSQSPSNKVTEKGKDVELRCDPISGHTALYWYRQSLGQGLEFLIYFQGNSAPDKSGLPSDRFSAERTGGSVSTLTIQRTQQEDSAVYLCASSPGTVETQYFGPGTRLLVL.

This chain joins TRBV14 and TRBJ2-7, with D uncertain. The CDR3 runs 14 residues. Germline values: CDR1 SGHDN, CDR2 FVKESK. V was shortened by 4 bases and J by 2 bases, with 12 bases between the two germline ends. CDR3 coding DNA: TGTGCCAGCAGCCCTGGTCGCAGAGCCTACGAGCAGTACTTC. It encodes CASSPGRRAYEQYF.

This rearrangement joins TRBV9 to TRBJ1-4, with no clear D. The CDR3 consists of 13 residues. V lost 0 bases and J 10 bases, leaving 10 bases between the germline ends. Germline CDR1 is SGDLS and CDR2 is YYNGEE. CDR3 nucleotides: TGTGCCAGCAGCGTAGGGATGACCGGAAAACTGTTTTTT. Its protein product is CASSVGMTGKLFF. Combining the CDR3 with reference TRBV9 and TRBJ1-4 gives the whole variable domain DSGVTQTPKHLITATGQRVTLRCSPRSGDLSVYWYQQSLDQGLQFLIQYYNGEERAKGNILERFSAQQFPDLHSELNLSSLELGDSALYFCASSVGMTGKLFFGSGTQLSVL.

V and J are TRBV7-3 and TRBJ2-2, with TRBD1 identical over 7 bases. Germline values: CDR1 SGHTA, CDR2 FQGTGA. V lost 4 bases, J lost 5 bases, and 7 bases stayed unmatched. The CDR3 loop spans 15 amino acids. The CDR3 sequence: CASSSTGTATGELFF. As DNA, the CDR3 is TGTGCCAGCAGCTCAACCGGGACAGCTACCGGGGAGCTGTTTTTT.

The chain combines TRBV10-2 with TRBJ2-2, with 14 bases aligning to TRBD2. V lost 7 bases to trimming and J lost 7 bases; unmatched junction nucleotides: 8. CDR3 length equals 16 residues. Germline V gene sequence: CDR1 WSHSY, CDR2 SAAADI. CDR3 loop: CASTRLAGGPGGELFF. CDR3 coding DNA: TGCGCCAGCACCCGACTAGCGGGAGGGCCCGGCGGGGAGCTGTTTTTT.

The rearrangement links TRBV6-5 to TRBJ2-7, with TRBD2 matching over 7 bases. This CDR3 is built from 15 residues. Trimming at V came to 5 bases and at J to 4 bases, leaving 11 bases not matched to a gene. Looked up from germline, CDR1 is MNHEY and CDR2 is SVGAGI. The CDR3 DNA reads TGTGCCAGCAGTCCTCCCTTAGCGGGTAAATACGAGCAGTACTTC. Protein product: CASSPPLAGKYEQYF.

The CDR3 sequence: CASSLAGAETQYF. CDR3 coding DNA: TGTGCCAGCAGCTTGGCGGGAGCGGAGACCCAGTACTTC. The chain joins TRBV11-2 to TRBJ2-5; 7 bases agree with TRBD2. V was pared by 3 bases and J by 5 bases, with 3 bases of the junction left unmatched. Per germline, CDR1 SGHAT and CDR2 FQNNGV. The CDR3 runs to 13 residues.

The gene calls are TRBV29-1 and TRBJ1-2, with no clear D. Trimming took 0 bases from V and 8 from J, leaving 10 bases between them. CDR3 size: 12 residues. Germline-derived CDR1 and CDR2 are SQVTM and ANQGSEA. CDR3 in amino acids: CSVEEMGWGYTF. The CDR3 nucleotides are TGCAGCGTTGAAGAAATGGGCTGGGGCTACACCTTC.

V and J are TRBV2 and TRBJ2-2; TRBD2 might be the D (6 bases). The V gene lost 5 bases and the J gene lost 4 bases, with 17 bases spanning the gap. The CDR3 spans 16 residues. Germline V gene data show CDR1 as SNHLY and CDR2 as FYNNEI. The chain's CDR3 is CASSQRPGLSTGELFF. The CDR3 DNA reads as TGTGCCAGCAGTCAACGTCCGGGACTCAGCACCGGGGAGCTGTTTTTT.